This T cell receptor beta chain was profiled in a study of identical twins. Whole-study findings and limits: Models predicted less out-of-frame TCR alpha sharing in monozygotic twins than was found. The study drew conclusions from cross-sectional statistical analysis, not from following the same donors.

Template switching added a universal primer site; cDNA carried unique molecular identifiers. MiXCR was run by TCRdb on the 5' RACE reads, yielding one entry per CDR3 protein. The sample lists about 720,000 distinct CDR3 sequences; around 8.6% were seen once. The CDR3 consists of 12 residues. Germline assignment: CDR1 SGHVS and CDR2 FQNEAQ. V lost 4 bases, J lost 9 bases, and 11 bases lay in between. About this clonotype itself: Its matching antigen is unknown.

These data also featured in a second study, about yellow fever vaccine responses in identical twins. From that study: Each twin's T cell response to the vaccine was reported to look partly convergent and partly personalized.

The sequenced sample consisted of PBMCs. The gene calls are TRBV7-8 and TRBJ2-3; D unresolved. The receptor's source is a woman aged 18-35 years in good health. The CDR3, as DNA: TGTGCCAGCAGCTCCCCACAGAAGACGCAGTATTTT. Translated, it gives CASSSPQKTQYF.